This T cell receptor beta chain was identified during a study of blood T cells in healthy people across ages. Study-wide points: Naive CD4+ cells and diversity were both higher in long-lived donors than in aged donors.

Germline CDR1 is SGHRS and CDR2 is YFSETQ. The CDR3 consists of 20 residues. The J segment lost 13 bases and the V segment lost 3 bases, leaving 33 bases of the junction unmatched. This clonotype was seen only a few times. Its antigen remains unidentified. A much larger clone differs from this one at a single base, so this may be a read error. The authors ran a second PCR of roughly 6 to 11 cycles using a sample-barcoded 5' primer and a J-beta primer mix. TCRdb reanalysed the 5' RACE reads using MiXCR and keeps one entry per CDR3 protein. This sample yields approximately 900,000 distinct CDR3 sequences, of which almost 30% are seen a single time; about a tenth belongs to the top ten. The data also belong to a second study, concerning T cells of mothers and their children.

Sequencing used blood. The chain recombines TRBV5-1 with TRBJ2-5, with 7 bases that match TRBD1. The origin of this receptor is a woman in her thirties or forties in good health. The CDR3 DNA follows: TGCGCCAGCAGCTCGAGAGGGACGACAGGGCTTGTCTCCACCCGTGGTCTTGCGTACTTC. Translation: CASSSRGTTGLVSTRGLAYF.